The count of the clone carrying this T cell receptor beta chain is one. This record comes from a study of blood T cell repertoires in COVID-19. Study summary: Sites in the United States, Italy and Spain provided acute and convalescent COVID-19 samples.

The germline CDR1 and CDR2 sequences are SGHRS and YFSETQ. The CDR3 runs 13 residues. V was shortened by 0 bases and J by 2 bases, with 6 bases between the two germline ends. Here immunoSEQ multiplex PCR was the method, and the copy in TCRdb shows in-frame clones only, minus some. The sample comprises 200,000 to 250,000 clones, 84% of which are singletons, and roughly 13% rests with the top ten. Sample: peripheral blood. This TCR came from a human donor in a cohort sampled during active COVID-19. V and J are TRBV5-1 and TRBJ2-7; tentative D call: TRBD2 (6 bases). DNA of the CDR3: TGCGCCAGCAGCTTGGGGGAGGCCTACGAGCAGTACTTC. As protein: CASSLGEAYEQYF.